The 22 T cell receptor beta chains below all came from one sample that was sequenced in a study of blood T cell repertoires in COVID-19. Measured with immunoSEQ multiplex PCR; TCRdb has only the in-frame clones, and not every one. The data contain about 380,000 clones, approximately 89% of them singletons. The sequencing input was PBMCs or T cells enriched from blood (not recorded which). The source is a man aged 25-40 years who had recovered from COVID-19.

The chain combines TRBV5-1 with TRBJ1-4, with D tentatively TRBD1 (5 bases). The V gene lost 0 bases and the J gene lost 2 bases, with 11 bases spanning the gap. The CDR3 length is 16 residues. CDR1 and CDR2 from the germline V gene are SGHRS and YFSETQ. DNA for the CDR3: TGCGCCAGCAGCTTGGCGCTCCAGGGTACTAATGAAAAACTGTTTTTT. Protein: CASSLALQGTNEKLFF.

V usage is TRBV5-5 and J usage is TRBJ1-6; 10 bases line up with TRBD1. The CDR3 runs 15 residues. Germline V CDR1 and CDR2: SGHKS, YYEKEE (reference sequence). Trimming cost V 0 bases and J 9 bases; bases outside gene matches: 3. CDR3 protein: CASSLGWDRGSPLHF. The CDR3 DNA follows: TGTGCCAGCAGCTTGGGGTGGGACAGGGGTTCACCCCTCCACTTT.

The chain uses TRBV29-1 and TRBJ1-3; D is undetermined. Trimming took off 4 bases at V and 0 bases at J, with 10 bases between the two ends. In germline, CDR1 is SQVTM, CDR2 ANQGSEA. This CDR3 has 14 amino acids. The CDR3 region has the DNA TGCAGCGTTGTGGCAGGATACTCTGGAAACACCATATATTTT. It specifies CSVVAGYSGNTIYF.

The chain couples TRBV5-1 to TRBJ1-1; 7 bases agree with TRBD1. CDR1 is SGHRS, CDR2 YFSETQ, per germline. The CDR3 contains 14 residues. The V gene end was trimmed by 3 bases and the J gene end by 11 bases; junction bases not matched to a gene: 13. The chain's CDR3 is CASSSGTAVEQAFF. DNA for the CDR3: TGCGCCAGCAGCTCCGGGACAGCTGTGGAACAGGCTTTCTTT.

The chain joins TRBV11-2 to TRBJ1-2; D remains unclear. The CDR3 runs to 16 residues. Germline CDR1 reads SGHAT; CDR2 reads FQNNGV. Deletions cut 5 bases from V and 3 bases from J, with 19 bases between. CDR3 coding DNA: TGTGCCAGCAGCCGCGTTTCTTATAGGAGGGACTATGGCTACACCTTC. This sequence encodes CASSRVSYRRDYGYTF. Drawing the rest from reference TRBV11-2 and TRBJ1-2, the complete variable domain is EAGVAQSPRYKIIEKRQSVAFWCNPISGHATLYWYQQILGQGPKLLIQFQNNGVVDDSQLPKDRFSAERLKGVDSTLKIQPAKLEDSAVYLCASSRVSYRRDYGYTFGSGTRLTVV.

The V call is TRBV5-1, the J call TRBJ1-1; D call uncertain. Trimming removed 2 bases from V and 10 bases from J, with 18 bases in between. This CDR3 has 14 residues. Germline lookup yields CDR1 SGHRS and CDR2 YFSETQ. In DNA, the CDR3 is TGCGCCAGCAGCTTTGCAGACAATGCTGGTGGAGCTTTCTTT. Its protein is CASSFADNAGGAFF.

The rearrangement uses TRBV6-1 and TRBJ2-1, with D tentatively TRBD1 (5 bases). V was shortened by 2 bases and J by 8 bases, with 13 bases between the two germline ends. This CDR3 region has 14 residues. The germline CDR1 and CDR2 sequences are MNHNS and SASEGT. The CDR3 DNA reads TGTGCCAGCAGTGAAAGGACACCTTCCGATGAGCAGTTCTTC. Translated: CASSERTPSDEQFF.

This clone was recorded once. The chain couples TRBV6-5 to TRBJ1-2, with D perhaps TRBD1 (6 bases). The CDR3 has 16 amino acids. V shed 4 bases and J shed 4 bases, with 19 bases lying between them. Per the germline V gene, CDR1 is MNHEY and CDR2 is SVGAGI. The CDR3 here is CASSFSYQGMGYGYTF. DNA of the CDR3: TGTGCCAGCAGTTTTTCTTACCAGGGGATGGGCTATGGCTACACCTTC.

The chain recombines TRBV6-5 with TRBJ1-1; a weak D match, TRBD1 (5 bases). CDR3 length equals 14 residues. The V and J ends lost 8 bases and 0 bases respectively, with 13 bases between them. Germline V gene sequence: CDR1 MNHEY, CDR2 SVGAGI. The CDR3 reads CASPPGLLNTEAFF. In nucleotides, the CDR3 is TGTGCCAGCCCTCCGGGACTACTGAACACTGAAGCTTTCTTT.

The chain employs TRBV4-1 and TRBJ2-2; 11 nucleotides agree with TRBD2. Looked up from germline, CDR1 is MGHRA and CDR2 is YSYEKL. The ends lost 0 bases at V and 1 base at J; junction bases unmatched: 7. The CDR3 consists of 19 residues. The CDR3 spells CASSQDPGLAVLNTGELFF. CDR3 coding DNA: TGCGCCAGCAGCCAAGACCCGGGACTAGCGGTATTGAACACCGGGGAGCTGTTTTTT.

The chain combines TRBV10-3 with TRBJ1-1; 7 bases are shared with TRBD1. The V gene's germline CDR1 is ENHRY and CDR2 SYGVKD. This CDR3 is built from 13 residues. The ends lost 5 bases at V and 3 bases at J; junction bases unmatched: 3. The chain's CDR3 is CAISSTGDTEAFF. The CDR3 bases are TGTGCCATCAGTAGTACAGGGGACACTGAAGCTTTCTTT.

This chain links TRBV30 with TRBJ1-1; the D is unclear. Germline CDR1 is GTSNPN and CDR2 is SVGIG (reference sequence). V lost 3 bases, J lost 0 bases, and 8 bases lay in between. CDR3 size: 13 residues. The CDR3 bases are TGTGCCTGGAGACTACTCATGAACACTGAAGCTTTCTTT. Its translation is CAWRLLMNTEAFF. Looking up the rest from reference TRBV30 and TRBJ1-1 gives the full variable domain: SQTIHQWPATLVQPVGSPLSLECTVEGTSNPNLYWYRQAAGRGLQLLFYSVGIGQISSEVPQNLSASRPQDRQFILSSKKLLLSDSGFYLCAWRLLMNTEAFFGQGTRLTVV.

This chain uses TRBV6-5 with TRBJ1-5; 10 bases line up with TRBD1. The CDR3 is 15 amino acids. With V trimmed by 4 bases and J by 12 bases, 12 bases remained unmatched. Germline V CDR1 and CDR2: MNHEY, SVGAGI. Here the CDR3 DNA reads TGTGCCAGCAGTTCCAGTCCCGGGACAGGGGCGCTCCAGCATTTT. The encoded protein is CASSSSPGTGALQHF.

The chain is built from TRBV6-5 and TRBJ2-7, with D perhaps matching TRBD2 (6 bases). Germline CDR1 reads MNHEY; CDR2 reads SVGAGI. This CDR3 is built from 12 residues. DNA of the CDR3: TGTGTTGCGGGACTCTTATCCTACGAGCAGTACTTC. Translation: CVAGLLSYEQYF.

The V and J genes are TRBV27 and TRBJ1-6; D is ambiguous. Germline V lookup: CDR1 MNHEY, CDR2 SMNVEV (reference sequence). The CDR3 length is 14 residues. V was pared by 4 bases and J by 8 bases, with 12 bases between. CDR3 nucleotides: TGTGCCAGCAGTTCTCCGGGAAAGGATTCACCCCTCCACTTT. As protein: CASSSPGKDSPLHF.

The CDR3 reads CASSGYREYYGYTF. The CDR3, as DNA: TGTGCCAGCAGCGGATACAGGGAATACTATGGCTACACCTTC. J is TRBJ1-2 and V is TRBV7-9; tentatively, D is TRBD1 (6 bases). V was shortened by 5 bases and J by 3 bases, with 13 bases between the two germline ends. The germline V gene has CDR1 SEHNR and CDR2 FQNEAQ (reference sequence). The CDR3 runs 14 residues.

V is TRBV5-4 and J is TRBJ1-3; D is possibly TRBD1 (5 bases). V was shortened by 0 bases and J by 3 bases, with 13 bases between the two germline ends. CDR3 length equals 16 residues. Germline V CDR1 and CDR2: SGHNT, YYREEE (reference sequence). CDR3 protein: CASSLAGGALGNTIYF. CDR3 nucleotide sequence: TGTGCCAGCAGCTTGGCCGGTGGGGCGCTTGGAAACACCATATATTTT.

The V and J genes are TRBV10-1 and TRBJ1-1, with D hard to call. CDR3 size: 14 residues. Trimming shortened V by 5 bases and J by 0 bases, and 10 bases separated the two germline ends. Per the germline V gene, CDR1 is WNHNN and CDR2 is SYGVQD (reference sequence). The chain's CDR3 is CASSRSDMNTEAFF. CDR3 DNA sequence: TGCGCCAGCAGTCGGAGCGATATGAACACTGAAGCTTTCTTT.

V and J are TRBV29-1 and TRBJ2-1; the match to TRBD2 covers 11 bases. V gave up 1 base and J gave up 3 bases; unmatched junction bases: 8. From germline, CDR1 is SQVTM and CDR2 ANQGSEA. The CDR3 sequence is 17 residues long. The CDR3 bases are TGCAGCGTTGAAGCAGTTATACTAGCGGGGGACTACAATGAGCAGTTCTTC. Translation gives CSVEAVILAGDYNEQFF.

The V and J genes are TRBV2 and TRBJ2-2; the D gene is possibly TRBD2 (5 bases). Trimming stripped 6 bases from V and 4 bases from J, with 12 bases between. The germline V gene encodes CDR1 SNHLY and CDR2 FYNNEI. CDR3 size: 14 residues. In DNA, the CDR3 is TGTGCCAGCAGGGGAGACGGCCGCACCGGGGAGCTGTTTTTT. It is translated as CASRGDGRTGELFF.

This clone was seen just once. The chain links TRBV5-4 to TRBJ1-1; D is unresolved. Trimming cost V 4 bases and J 2 bases, with 6 bases left between them. Germline values: CDR1 SGHNT, CDR2 YYREEE (reference sequence). The CDR3 totals 12 residues. CDR3 region: CASSTANTEAFF. The CDR3 nucleotides are TGTGCCAGCAGCACAGCAAACACTGAAGCTTTCTTT.

The rearrangement uses TRBV28 and TRBJ1-5; unclear D gene. CDR1 is MDHEN, CDR2 SYDVKM, per germline. The CDR3 runs 13 residues. The V end was cut by 6 bases, the J end by 0 bases, with 6 bases between. The CDR3 reads CASSSDSNQPQHF. CDR3 nucleotide sequence: TGTGCCAGCAGCTCAGATAGCAATCAGCCCCAGCATTTT.